The next 14 T cell receptor beta chains were all read from a single sample in a study of siplizumab effects on memory and regulatory T cells. The method was immunoSEQ multiplex PCR; TCRdb's version includes in-frame clones alone and lacks a portion of them. This table holds some 100,000 clones, 92% found once. The material sequenced was Tregs sorted from blood. These receptors all stem from a human donor in good health.

The gene calls are TRBV10-3 and TRBJ2-2; TRBD2 aligns across 10 bases. The germline V gene encodes CDR1 ENHRY and CDR2 SYGVKD. V was pared by 10 bases and J by 1 base, with 12 bases of the junction left unmatched. The CDR3 consists of 17 residues. CDR3 sequence: CATHSISGRRNTGELFF. Written as DNA, the CDR3 is TGTGCCACGCATTCAATTAGCGGGAGGAGGAACACCGGGGAGCTGTTTTTT.

The chain uses TRBV15 and TRBJ1-6, with D possibly matching TRBD1 (6 bases). CDR1 and CDR2 (germline): LNHNV, YYDKDF (reference sequence). The CDR3 covers 16 residues. Trimming cost V 5 bases and J 10 bases, with 21 bases left between them. The CDR3 loop is CATSPPPYLRGSPLHF. For the CDR3, the DNA is TGTGCCACCAGCCCGCCTCCCTACCTCAGGGGCTCACCCCTCCACTTT.

The chain recombines TRBV19 with TRBJ1-1; D might be TRBD1 (5 bases). Between the trimmed V and J ends, which lost 1 base and 1 base, there was a span of 7 bases. The germline gives CDR1 LNHDA, CDR2 SQIVND (reference sequence). This CDR3 has 14 residues. CDR3: CASSIGTPNTEAFF. The CDR3 DNA follows: TGTGCCAGTAGTATAGGGACACCGAACACTGAAGCTTTCTTT.

The chain uses TRBV15 and TRBJ2-5, with TRBD2 as a possible D gene (5 bases). Germline V gene data show CDR1 as LNHNV and CDR2 as YYDKDF (reference sequence). Trimming took off 3 bases at V and 5 bases at J, with 13 bases between the two ends. The CDR3 is 14 residues long. CDR3 DNA: TGTGCCACCAGCAGCGGGATTATCAGGGAGACCCAGTACTTC. The encoded protein is CATSSGIIRETQYF.

The chain combines TRBV6-4 with TRBJ2-7; no firm D call. CDR3 length: 15 residues. Germline values: CDR1 MRHNA, CDR2 SNTAGT. V gave up 0 bases and J gave up 2 bases, with 11 bases separating them. The CDR3 reads CASSDSSPEPYEQYF. The CDR3 region has the DNA TGTGCCAGCAGTGACTCTTCCCCAGAGCCCTACGAGCAGTACTTC.

The rearrangement uses TRBV27 and TRBJ1-2; TRBD1 matches 10 bases. Germline V gene lookup returns CDR1 MNHEY and CDR2 SMNVEV (reference sequence). Trimming removed 5 bases from V and 2 bases from J; junction bases left unmatched: 8. The CDR3 covers 16 residues. CDR3 loop: CASSQDRGTQNYGYTF. The CDR3 bases are TGTGCCAGCAGTCAGGACAGGGGGACCCAGAACTATGGCTACACCTTC.

V gene TRBV27 combines with J gene TRBJ2-5; D ambiguous. CDR1 and CDR2 from the germline V gene are MNHEY and SMNVEV (reference sequence). V was clipped by 0 bases and J by 5 bases, with 7 bases between them. The CDR3 has 13 amino acids. The CDR3: CASSLSWKETQYF. The CDR3 DNA sequence: TGTGCCAGCAGTTTATCGTGGAAGGAGACCCAGTACTTC.

The V gene is TRBV7-3, the J gene TRBJ2-2; D remains ambiguous. Germline V gene lookup returns CDR1 SGHTA and CDR2 FQGTGA. This CDR3 is built from 13 residues. V was cut by 6 bases and J by 7 bases, with 12 bases left in between. CDR3 coding DNA: TGTGCCAGCAGATCAGACACGTTCGGGGAGCTGTTTTTT. Protein: CASRSDTFGELFF. The whole variable domain, filled in from reference TRBV7-3 and TRBJ2-2, reads GAGVSQTPSNKVTEKGKYVELRCDPISGHTALYWYRQSLGQGPEFLIYFQGTGAADDSGLPNDRFFAVRPEGSVSTLKIQRTERGDSAVYLCASRSDTFGELFFGEGSRLTVL.

The chain uses TRBV19 and TRBJ1-1; a possible D gene is TRBD1 (6 bases). CDR3 length: 13 residues. V lost 3 bases, J lost 10 bases, and 15 bases lay in between. The germline V gene has CDR1 LNHDA and CDR2 SQIVND (reference sequence). The CDR3 DNA sequence: TGTGCCAGTAGTATTCAATGGGGGGCTGGAGCTTTCTTT. It yields the protein CASSIQWGAGAFF.

The gene calls are TRBV29-1 and TRBJ2-1; D unresolved. The CDR3 length is 11 residues. CDR1 and CDR2 from the germline V gene are SQVTM and ANQGSEA. V was trimmed by 4 bases and J by 11 bases, leaving 12 bases between them. The CDR3 loop is CSVGPNIQQFF. CDR3 coding DNA: TGCAGCGTTGGGCCGAATATCCAGCAGTTCTTC.

The chain links TRBV28 to TRBJ2-4; D may be TRBD1 (5 bases). Germline loops: CDR1 MDHEN, CDR2 SYDVKM. Deletions cut 5 bases from V and 6 bases from J, with 17 bases between. The CDR3 loop spans 15 amino acids. CDR3 DNA sequence: TGTGCCAGCAGTAGAAGCAGGGTAACGAGAAACATTCAGTACTTC. Translated: CASSRSRVTRNIQYF. Full variable domain (remainder filled in from reference TRBV28 and TRBJ2-4): DVKVTQSSRYLVKRTGEKVFLECVQDMDHENMFWYRQDPGLGLRLIYFSYDVKMKEKGDIPEGYSVSREKKERFSLILESASTNQTSMYLCASSRSRVTRNIQYFGAGTRLSVL.

The gene calls are TRBV5-1 and TRBJ2-5; D uncertain. CDR1 SGHRS and CDR2 YFSETQ come from the germline V gene. This CDR3 has 14 amino acids. Trimming shortened V by 0 bases and J by 1 base, and 7 bases separated the two germline ends. The CDR3 loop is CASSLGGGQETQYF. The DNA of the CDR3 is TGCGCCAGCAGCTTGGGAGGTGGCCAAGAGACCCAGTACTTC.

In the case of this clone: Germline and junction disagree at one end, which may indicate a read error. This sample includes further DNA sequences coding for the same CDR3. The V gene is TRBV2, the J gene TRBJ1-1; possibly TRBD1 for D (6 bases). Germline lookup yields CDR1 SNHLY and CDR2 FYNNEI. This CDR3 spans 15 amino acids. The CDR3 bases are TGTGCCAGCAGTGAACAGGGGAGATTGAACACTGAAGCCTTCTTT. Its protein is CASSEQGRLNTEAFF. The full variable domain, its missing parts supplied by reference TRBV2 and TRBJ1-1, is EPEVTQTPSHQVTQMGQEVILRCVPISNHLYFYWYRQILGQKVEFLVSFYNNEISEKSEIFDDQFSVERPDGSNFTLKIRSTKLEDSAMYFCASSEQGRLNTEAFFGQGTRLTVV.

The rearrangement uses TRBV9 and TRBJ2-2; D gene unclear. Germline CDR1 reads SGDLS; CDR2 reads YYNGEE. The CDR3 loop spans 13 amino acids. V was cut by 6 bases and J by 1 base, with 7 bases left in between. CDR3 bases: TGTGCCAGCAACCAAGTGAACACCGGGGAGCTGTTTTTT. The encoded protein is CASNQVNTGELFF. Supplemented by reference TRBV9 and TRBJ2-2, the full variable domain reads DSGVTQTPKHLITATGQRVTLRCSPRSGDLSVYWYQQSLDQGLQFLIQYYNGEERAKGNILERFSAQQFPDLHSELNLSSLELGDSALYFCASNQVNTGELFFGEGSRLTVL.